The clone carrying this TCR beta chain was seen at least ten times. One entry per CDR3 protein, called by TCRdb with MiXCR from the RT-PCR reads. The repertoire holds about 700,000 distinct CDR3 sequences, with over 12% as singletons. The germline V gene encodes CDR1 ENHRY and CDR2 SYGVKD. The CDR3 is 15 residues long. Trimming cost V 3 bases and J 1 base, with 13 bases left between them. The chain has TRBV10-3 and TRBJ2-7; no reliable D call. This clonotype was obtained from a female donor in good health, serving as a healthy control. Specimen: memory CD4+ T cells from blood. CDR3 DNA: TGTGCCATCAGTGACTTGGCCTTAGCTTCCTACGAGCAGTACTTC. Protein sequence: CAISDLALASYEQYF.